This is a list of T cell receptor beta chains from one sample in a study of blood T cell repertoires in COVID-19. Here immunoSEQ multiplex PCR was the method, and the copy in TCRdb shows in-frame clones only, minus some. The table lists under 200,000 clones, about 80% of them singletons. Sample: peripheral blood. The origin of the receptors is a man between 65 and 85 years old who had recovered from COVID-19. CDR3s include the opening cysteine and the closing phenylalanine or tryptophan. Each record gives: V gene, D gene, clone size, J gene, CDR3 DNA, CDR3 protein. A D gene is named only where the DNA matches it firmly. Size is stated for part of the rows, as once, few or many counts, or as a class when the clone is expanded.

TRBV4-1	NA	NA	TRBJ2-1	TGCGCCAGCAGCCAAGAATGGGGGCCCAACAATGAGCAGTTCTTC	CASSQEWGPNNEQFF
TRBV18	NA	NA	TRBJ2-2	TGTGCCAGCTCACCTGAGGAACCTACGAACACCGGGGAGCTGTTTTTT	CASSPEEPTNTGELFF
TRBV6-5	TRBD1	NA	TRBJ2-7	TGTGCCAGCGGACAGGCCAATCTCTACGAGCAGTACTTC	CASGQANLYEQYF
TRBV18	NA	NA	TRBJ1-6	TGTGCCAGCTCACCTAATTCAGGGGATAATTCACCCCTCCACTTT	CASSPNSGDNSPLHF
TRBV7-9	TRBD1	once	TRBJ1-4	TGTGCCAGCAGCCCGACCGGGACAGGGTCTGAAAAACTGTTTTTT	CASSPTGTGSEKLFF
TRBV25-1	NA	NA	TRBJ2-7	TGTGCCAGCAGTGATGACCTGTCGGGATCCTACGAGCAGTACTTC	CASSDDLSGSYEQYF
TRBV18	NA	NA	TRBJ1-2	TGTGCCAGCACCAGCGGGGCAGGGACTAACTATGGCTACACCTTC	CASTSGAGTNYGYTF
TRBV27	NA	NA	TRBJ1-5	TGTGCCAGCAGTTTAAAGGAGTATCAGCCCCAGCATTTT	CASSLKEYQPQHF
TRBV5-4	TRBD2	NA	TRBJ2-3	TGTGCCAGCAGCCTTGGACTAGCGGGAGGCACAGATACGCAGTATTTT	CASSLGLAGGTDTQYF
TRBV5-1	NA	NA	TRBJ2-7	TGCGCCAGCAGCTCAACTGAAGCCTACGAGCAGTACTTC	CASSSTEAYEQYF
TRBV7-3	TRBD2	once	TRBJ2-1	TGTGCCAGCAGCCCGGGGGGGAGCGGAAATGAGCAGTTCTTC	CASSPGGSGNEQFF
TRBV3-1/TRBV3-2	TRBD2	few	TRBJ2-1	TGTGCCAGCAGCCAAGATAGCCCGGCGCTAGCGGGATCAGTCTACAATGAGCAGTTCTTC	CASSQDSPALAGSVYNEQFF
TRBV5-6	NA	NA	TRBJ1-2	TGTGCCAGCAGCTTGTCAGGGAATGACTATGGCTACACCTTC	CASSLSGNDYGYTF
TRBV12-3/TRBV12-4	NA	NA	TRBJ1-2	TGTGCCAGCAGTTTAGATCGGCAGGGGAGCTACACCTTC	CASSLDRQGSYTF
TRBV6-5	TRBD1	NA	TRBJ2-5	TGTGCCAGCAGTCGGACCCGGGACAGGGTCGAGACCCAGTACTTC	CASSRTRDRVETQYF
TRBV6-5	TRBD1	NA	TRBJ2-5	TGTGCCAGCAGCCGGGACAGGAAAGAGACCCAGTACTTC	CASSRDRKETQYF
TRBV9	TRBD2	NA	TRBJ2-1	TGTGCCAGCAGCTCCCACACACTGGAGGCGGGAGGCCAGTTCTTC	CASSSHTLEAGGQFF
TRBV6-1	TRBD1	NA	TRBJ2-1	TGTGCCAGCAGTGAAGCCTCAGGGGGCTCCTACAATGAGCAGTTCTTC	CASSEASGGSYNEQFF
TRBV11-2	NA	NA	TRBJ1-3	TGTGCCAGCAGCTTAGACAGCGAGTTCCCCATATATTTT	CASSLDSEFPIYF
TRBV14	NA	NA	TRBJ2-5	TGTGCCAGCAGCCAAGATTCCGGGGGGCTGGGGACCCAGTACTTC	CASSQDSGGLGTQYF
TRBV7-9	TRBD2	few	TRBJ2-1	TGTGCCAGCAGACACTTAGCGGGAGGAACGAACAATGAGCAGTTCTTC	CASRHLAGGTNNEQFF
TRBV3-1/TRBV3-2	TRBD2	NA	TRBJ2-1	TGTGCCAGCAGCCAGATAGCGGGAGCTTTAAATGAGCAGTTCTTC	CASSQIAGALNEQFF
TRBV5-1	NA	NA	TRBJ2-3	TGCGCCAGCAGCTTGGGACAGGCGACTAGCACAGATACGCAGTATTTT	CASSLGQATSTDTQYF
TRBV6-5	TRBD2	once	TRBJ2-7	TGTGCCAGCAGTACCCCCTATGGCGGGAGGGAGCAGTACTTC	CASSTPYGGREQYF
TRBV18	NA	once	TRBJ1-1	TGTGCCAGCTCACTTCCGGGGGGCACTGAAGCTTTCTTT	CASSLPGGTEAFF
TRBV7-2	TRBD1	NA	TRBJ1-1	TGTGCCAGCAGCGAGAGACAGGGAAACACTGAAGCTTTCTTT	CASSERQGNTEAFF